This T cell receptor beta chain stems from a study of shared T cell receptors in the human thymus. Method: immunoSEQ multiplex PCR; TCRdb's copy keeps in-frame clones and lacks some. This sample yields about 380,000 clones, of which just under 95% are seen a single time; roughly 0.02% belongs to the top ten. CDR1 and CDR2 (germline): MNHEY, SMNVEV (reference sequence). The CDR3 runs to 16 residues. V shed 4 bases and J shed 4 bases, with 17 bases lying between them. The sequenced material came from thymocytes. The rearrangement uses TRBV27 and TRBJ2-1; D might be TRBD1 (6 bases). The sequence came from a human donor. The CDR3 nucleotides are TGTGCCAGCAGTTCAGAGGGGGAAGGTTCATACAATGAGCAGTTCTTC. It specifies CASSSEGEGSYNEQFF.